The T cell receptor beta chain described here comes from a study of T cell changes during pregnancy in multiple sclerosis. Measured with immunoSEQ multiplex PCR; TCRdb has only the in-frame clones, and not every one. The sample yields 90,000 to 100,000 clones, about 93% seen once. Between the trimmed V and J ends, which lost 5 bases and 5 bases, there was a span of 12 bases. Germline V gives CDR1 SGHTA, CDR2 FQGNSA. This CDR3 is 13 amino acids long. The starting material was peripheral blood, obtained in the first trimester of pregnancy. This clonotype was sampled from a female donor with multiple sclerosis, enrolled in a pregnancy study. The V and J genes are TRBV7-2 and TRBJ1-1; maybe TRBD1 (5 bases). The CDR3 sequence is CASSIPGNTEAFF. The CDR3 DNA reads TGTGCCAGCAGCATACCAGGGAATACTGAAGCTTTCTTT.